This T cell receptor (beta chain) came from a study of blood T cell repertoires in COVID-19. This table comes from immunoSEQ multiplex PCR, and its TCRdb copy is limited to in-frame clones, with some not included. The sample yields 95,000 to 110,000 clones, over 70% seen once. CDR3 size: 14 residues. Per the germline V gene, CDR1 is MDHEN and CDR2 is SYDVKM. The ends lost 4 bases at V and 5 bases at J; junction bases unmatched: 3. This clonotype was obtained from a man aged 45-65 years with acute or convalescent COVID-19. The V call is TRBV28, the J call TRBJ1-2; TRBD1 matches 11 bases. The specimen sequenced was peripheral blood. The CDR3 DNA is TGTGCCAGCAGTTCCGGGACAGGGGGTTATGGCTACACCTTC. Translating gives CASSSGTGGYGYTF.